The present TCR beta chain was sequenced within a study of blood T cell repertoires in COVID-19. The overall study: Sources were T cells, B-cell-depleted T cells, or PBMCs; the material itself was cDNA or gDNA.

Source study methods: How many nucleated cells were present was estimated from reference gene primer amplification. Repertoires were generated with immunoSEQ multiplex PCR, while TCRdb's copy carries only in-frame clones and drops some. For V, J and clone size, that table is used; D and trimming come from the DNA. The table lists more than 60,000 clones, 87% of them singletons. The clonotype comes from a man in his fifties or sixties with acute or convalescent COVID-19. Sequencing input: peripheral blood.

This CDR3 is CASSQELAGGDTQYF. The CDR3 bases are TGCGCCAGCAGCCAAGAACTAGCGGGGGGAGATACGCAGTATTTT. The V gene is TRBV4-1, the J gene TRBJ2-3, with 12 positions matching TRBD2. V trimming: 0 bases; J trimming: 5 bases; junction bases outside the gene matches: 0. CDR3 length: 15 residues. Germline CDR1 and CDR2: MGHRA and YSYEKL.